These 26 T cell receptor beta chains were all obtained from the same sample, sequenced in a study of blood T cell repertoires in COVID-19. The table came from immunoSEQ multiplex PCR; TCRdb's copy has only in-frame clones and leaves some out. The profile shows about 380,000 clones, around nine tenths of them singletons. Sequenced material: PBMCs or T cells enriched from blood (not recorded which). These receptors were obtained from a woman between 18 and 30 years old who had recovered from COVID-19.

The V gene is TRBV5-1, the J gene TRBJ2-7, with a weak D call TRBD1 (6 bases). The CDR3 runs 14 residues. V was cut by 2 bases and J by 3 bases, with 12 bases left in between. CDR1 and CDR2 from the germline V gene are SGHRS and YFSETQ. The CDR3 coding sequence is TGCGCCAGCAGCTTACAGGGTAAGGGCTACGAGCAGTACTTC. Its protein is CASSLQGKGYEQYF.

The rearrangement joins TRBV19 to TRBJ1-6; D gene ambiguous. V was cut by 6 bases and J by 3 bases, with 12 bases left in between. The V gene's germline CDR1 is LNHDA and CDR2 SQIVND (reference sequence). CDR3 length: 15 amino acids. The CDR3 loop reads CASRPVQDYNSPLHF. CDR3 DNA: TGTGCCAGTAGGCCCGTACAAGACTATAATTCACCCCTCCACTTT.

This sequence joins TRBV2 and TRBJ1-6, with D possibly matching TRBD1 (5 bases). Trimming stripped 3 bases from V and 9 bases from J, with 12 bases between. The CDR3 runs to 14 residues. Germline V lookup: CDR1 SNHLY, CDR2 FYNNEI. CDR3 region: CASSEEGSGSPLHF. The DNA for the CDR3 is TGTGCCAGCAGTGAGGAGGGGAGTGGTTCACCCCTCCACTTT.

The chain employs TRBV5-6 and TRBJ2-1, with 9 bases matching TRBD1. V lost 1 base, J lost 3 bases, and 11 bases stayed unmatched. The CDR3 runs 18 residues. CDR1 is SGHDT, CDR2 YYEEEE, per germline. CDR3 DNA: TGTGCCAGCAGCTTGCGGGACAGGGTATCGGACTACTACAATGAGCAGTTCTTC. This encodes CASSLRDRVSDYYNEQFF.

The V call is TRBV5-4, the J call TRBJ1-2, with a possible D match to TRBD1 (6 bases). Germline CDR1 is SGHNT and CDR2 is YYREEE (reference sequence). V was cut by 2 bases and J by 0 bases, with 11 bases left in between. The CDR3 contains 15 residues. The CDR3, as DNA: TGTGCCAGCAGCTTTACAGGGTCGTCTAACTATGGCTACACCTTC. This codes for CASSFTGSSNYGYTF. Based on the CDR3 plus reference TRBV5-4 and TRBJ1-2, the full variable domain is ETGVTQSPTHLIKTRGQQVTLRCSSQSGHNTVSWYQQALGQGPQFIFQYYREEENGRGNFPPRFSGLQFPNYSSELNVNALELDDSALYLCASSFTGSSNYGYTFGSGTRLTVV.

J is TRBJ1-3 and V is TRBV3-1 (or the pseudogene TRBV3-2); D remains ambiguous. CDR1 is LGHDT and CDR2 is YNNKEL in the germline V gene (reference sequence). V dropped 1 base and J dropped 0 bases, with 4 bases sitting between them. The CDR3 loop spans 14 amino acids. In DNA form, the CDR3 reads TGTGCCAGCAGCCAAGCCTACTCTGGAAACACCATATATTTT. Residues: CASSQAYSGNTIYF.

The chain is built from TRBV19 and TRBJ1-2, with 9 bases that match TRBD1. The J segment lost 7 bases and the V segment lost 7 bases, leaving 7 bases of the junction unmatched. The CDR3 has 13 residues. The V gene's germline CDR1 is LNHDA and CDR2 SQIVND (reference sequence). The CDR3 bases are TGTGCCAGTAATCGGGACAGGGTAGGTGGCTACACCTTC. This encodes CASNRDRVGGYTF.

The chain has TRBV9 and TRBJ1-6; D gene unclear. The CDR3 loop spans 16 amino acids. The germline V gene encodes CDR1 SGDLS and CDR2 YYNGEE. V dropped 0 bases and J dropped 7 bases, with 14 bases sitting between them. Written as DNA, the CDR3 is TGTGCCAGCAGCGTAGGGTTCACGACGGGAAATTCACCCCTCCACTTT. Its translation is CASSVGFTTGNSPLHF.

The J gene is TRBJ2-3, the V gene TRBV18, with 10 bases fitting TRBD2. Losses at the gene ends were 4 bases for V and 6 bases for J; bases not matched to a gene: 1. CDR3 length: 13 amino acids. Germline loops: CDR1 KGHSH, CDR2 LQKENI. In nucleotides, the CDR3 is TGTGCCAGCTCACAGACTAGCGGGGATACGCAGTATTTT. This sequence encodes CASSQTSGDTQYF.

The V and J genes are TRBV19 and TRBJ1-1; D gene ambiguous. The V end lost 1 base, the J end lost 6 bases, and 12 bases lay between the germline ends. Germline assignment: CDR1 LNHDA and CDR2 SQIVND (reference sequence). The length of the CDR3 is 14 residues. CDR3 sequence (DNA): TGTGCCAGTAGTATAGGGGCAGGCCGTGCTGAAGCTTTCTTT. Amino acid sequence: CASSIGAGRAEAFF. Drawing the rest from reference TRBV19 and TRBJ1-1, the complete variable domain is DGGITQSPKYLFRKEGQNVTLSCEQNLNHDAMYWYRQDPGQGLRLIYYSQIVNDFQKGDIAEGYSVSREKKESFPLTVTSAQKNPTAFYLCASSIGAGRAEAFFGQGTRLTVV.

The gene calls are TRBV4-1 and TRBJ1-1, with D possibly matching TRBD1 (6 bases). The CDR3 totals 17 residues. Germline CDR1 is MGHRA and CDR2 is YSYEKL. The germline V and J ends were trimmed by 0 bases and 3 bases, with 17 bases remaining between them. The CDR3, as DNA: TGCGCCAGCAGCCAAGACGACTACAGGGTGGGGGACACTGAAGCTTTCTTT. As protein: CASSQDDYRVGDTEAFF.

This rearrangement joins TRBV24-1 to TRBJ1-2; the D gene is possibly TRBD1 (6 bases). The CDR3 covers 16 residues. Germline CDR1 and CDR2: KGHDR and SFDVKD. The V end lost 2 bases, the J end lost 5 bases, and 17 bases lay between the germline ends. CDR3 DNA: TGTGCCACCAGTGATTCACAGGGCTCACTCCCTTATGGCTACACCTTC. Translation: CATSDSQGSLPYGYTF.

The CDR3 sequence is CASSIVGGDTEAFF. CDR3 in DNA: TGTGCCAGTAGTATAGTCGGCGGAGATACTGAAGCTTTCTTT. V is TRBV19 and J is TRBJ1-1; D gene unclear. Per the germline V gene, CDR1 is LNHDA and CDR2 is SQIVND (reference sequence). This CDR3 comprises 14 residues. Trimming removed 1 base from V and 5 bases from J, with 11 bases in between.

The rearrangement uses TRBV5-4 and TRBJ2-5; D might be TRBD2 (5 bases). Germline values: CDR1 SGHNT, CDR2 YYREEE (reference sequence). The V end was cut by 1 base, the J end by 1 base, with 8 bases between. CDR3 length equals 14 residues. In nucleotides, the CDR3 is TGTGCCAGCAGCTTGAATCTAGCCCAAGAGACCCAGTACTTC. The encoded protein is CASSLNLAQETQYF.

This clone was observed once. J is TRBJ1-1 and V is TRBV28; D uncertain. This CDR3 spans 14 amino acids. Trimming took 4 bases from V and 1 from J, leaving 10 bases between them. Germline V CDR1 and CDR2: MDHEN, SYDVKM. The CDR3 nucleotides are TGTGCCAGCAGTTCCCCTGGGCAGAACACTGAAGCTTTCTTT. Translation gives CASSSPGQNTEAFF.

The genes are TRBV28 and TRBJ1-2; D uncertain. Germline V gene data show CDR1 as MDHEN and CDR2 as SYDVKM. Deletions cut 4 bases from V and 8 bases from J, with 5 bases between. CDR3 size: 10 residues. CDR3 region: CASSSLGYTF. CDR3 sequence (DNA): TGTGCCAGCAGTTCCCTCGGCTACACCTTC.

J is TRBJ1-4 and V is TRBV19, with TRBD1 matching 7 bases. Germline V gene data show CDR1 as LNHDA and CDR2 as SQIVND (reference sequence). V shed 4 bases and J 0 bases; nucleotides not matched to a gene: 23. The CDR3 is 22 amino acids. The CDR3 sequence is CASSTRSGYLVRGQPTNEKLFF. CDR3 in DNA: TGTGCCAGTAGTACAAGGTCGGGATATCTTGTTAGGGGACAGCCAACTAATGAAAAACTGTTTTTT.

The chain recombines TRBV2 with TRBJ1-1, with TRBD1 as a possible D gene (6 bases). The V gene lost 1 base and the J gene lost 7 bases, with 10 bases spanning the gap. Germline V gene data show CDR1 as SNHLY and CDR2 as FYNNEI. This CDR3 spans 13 amino acids. CDR3 loop: CASSEVDSLEAFF. The CDR3 DNA follows: TGTGCCAGCAGTGAAGTGGACAGCCTTGAAGCTTTCTTT.

The table lists this clone with a count of one. The gene calls are TRBV2 and TRBJ1-1, with a tentative D call TRBD1 (5 bases). V lost 8 bases and J lost 0, with 13 bases in between. This CDR3 is built from 14 residues. Germline V gene lookup returns CDR1 SNHLY and CDR2 FYNNEI. The DNA for the CDR3 is TGTGCCAGCGTTAAACAGGCCTTGAACACTGAAGCTTTCTTT. It encodes CASVKQALNTEAFF.

The rearrangement uses TRBV7-3 and TRBJ2-3, with D possibly being TRBD1 (6 bases). Germline CDR1 reads SGHTA; CDR2 reads FQGTGA. There are 14 residues in the CDR3. Trimming took off 3 bases at V and 5 bases at J, with 12 bases between the two ends. The CDR3 region has the DNA TGTGCCAGCAGCTTCACAGGGATTAAAGATACGCAGTATTTT. Translating gives CASSFTGIKDTQYF. The variable domain in full, with the rest retrieved from reference TRBV7-3 and TRBJ2-3, is GAGVSQTPSNKVTEKGKYVELRCDPISGHTALYWYRQSLGQGPEFLIYFQGTGAADDSGLPNDRFFAVRPEGSVSTLKIQRTERGDSAVYLCASSFTGIKDTQYFGPGTRLTVL.

This clone was observed a few times. CDR3 sequence reads: CASSPQDGNTEAFF. The CDR3 region has the DNA TGCGCCAGCAGCCCACAGGACGGTAACACTGAAGCTTTCTTT. The chain recombines TRBV5-1 with TRBJ1-1; TRBD1 might be the D (5 bases). This CDR3 has 14 amino acids. Trimming took 4 bases from V and 2 from J, leaving 12 bases between them. Germline V gene data show CDR1 as SGHRS and CDR2 as YFSETQ.

V gene TRBV29-1 combines with J gene TRBJ2-3; tentative D call: TRBD1 (6 bases). In germline, CDR1 is SQVTM, CDR2 ANQGSEA. The CDR3 extends over 13 amino acids. V gave up 7 bases and J gave up 0 bases, with 11 bases separating them. In nucleotides, the CDR3 is TGCAGCGCCCGGACAGATAGCACAGATACGCAGTATTTT. This translates into CSARTDSTDTQYF.

The J gene is TRBJ2-7, the V gene TRBV10-3; D possibly corresponds to TRBD2 (5 bases). This CDR3 spans 14 amino acids. Germline CDR1 reads ENHRY; CDR2 reads SYGVKD. The V and J ends lost 2 bases and 1 base respectively, with 9 bases between them. This chain's CDR3 is CAISEGGGSYEQYF. Written as DNA, the CDR3 is TGTGCCATCAGTGAGGGCGGAGGTTCCTACGAGCAGTACTTC.

J is TRBJ2-3 and V is TRBV24-1; D might be TRBD2 (7 bases). The CDR3 runs to 17 residues. Germline V lookup: CDR1 KGHDR, CDR2 SFDVKD. V was pared by 4 bases and J by 1 base, with 17 bases between. The CDR3 nucleotides are TGTGCCACCAGTGACCTTGGGGGGGCCGTTGGCACAGATACGCAGTATTTT. Protein: CATSDLGGAVGTDTQYF.

The chain has TRBV28 and TRBJ2-3, with 8 positions matching TRBD2. This CDR3 has 16 amino acids. The germline CDR1 and CDR2 sequences are MDHEN and SYDVKM. The J segment lost 8 bases and the V segment lost 4 bases, leaving 14 bases of the junction unmatched. The CDR3 nucleotides are TGTGCCAGCAGTTCCCAAACCCCGGGGGGGCAGGGTACGCAGTATTTT. The encoded protein is CASSSQTPGGQGTQYF.

V is TRBV18 and J is TRBJ1-5; TRBD1 might be the D (5 bases). V was clipped by 3 bases and J by 5 bases, with 11 bases between them. Germline CDR1 and CDR2: KGHSH and LQKENI. The length of the CDR3 is 14 residues. The CDR3 sequence: CASSPFGGDQPQHF. DNA of the CDR3: TGTGCCAGCTCACCGTTTGGGGGGGATCAGCCCCAGCATTTT.